This TCR beta chain came from a study of cytomegalovirus exposure and HLA in healthy donors. Both 60 Vbeta primers and 13 Jbeta primers went into the PCR. The repertoire was sequenced with immunoSEQ multiplex PCR; TCRdb's copy has only in-frame clones and lacks some. In the table there are about 110,000 clones, roughly four fifths of which are singletons. Broader study findings: When a later analysis was performed, an Asian-associated ancestry cluster reportedly had fewer N-insertions than the roughly 700-donor mean.

V was cut by 0 bases and J by 0 bases, with 11 bases left in between. The CDR3 runs 16 residues. Germline-derived CDR1 and CDR2 are ENHRY and SYGVKD. Regarding this clone: Its antigen is not identified.

Sequencing input: PBMCs. The source of this sequence is a man aged 50 or older in good health and CMV-seronegative. The rearrangement links TRBV10-3 to TRBJ1-1; D is unresolved. CDR3 sequence: CAISESGEGMNTEAFF. CDR3 DNA: TGTGCCATCAGTGAGTCCGGGGAAGGGATGAACACTGAAGCTTTCTTT.